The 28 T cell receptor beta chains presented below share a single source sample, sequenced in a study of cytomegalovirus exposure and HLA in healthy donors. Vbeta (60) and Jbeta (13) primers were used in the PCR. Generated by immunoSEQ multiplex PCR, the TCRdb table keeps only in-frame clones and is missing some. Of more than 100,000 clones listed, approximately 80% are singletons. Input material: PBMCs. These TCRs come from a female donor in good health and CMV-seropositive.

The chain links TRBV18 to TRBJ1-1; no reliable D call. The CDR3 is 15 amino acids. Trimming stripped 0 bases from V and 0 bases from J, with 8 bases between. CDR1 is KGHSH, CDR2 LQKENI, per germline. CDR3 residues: CASSPPAGLNTEAFF. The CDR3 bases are TGTGCCAGCTCACCACCGGCGGGTCTGAACACTGAAGCTTTCTTT.

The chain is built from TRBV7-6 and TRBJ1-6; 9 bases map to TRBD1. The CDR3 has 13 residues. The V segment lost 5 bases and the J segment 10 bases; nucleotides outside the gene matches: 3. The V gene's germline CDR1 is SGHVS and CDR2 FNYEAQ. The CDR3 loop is CASSPDRGSPLHF. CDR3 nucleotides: TGTGCCAGCAGCCCTGACAGGGGGTCACCCCTCCACTTT.

This chain's CDR3 is CAWGRAATGELFF. In nucleotides, the CDR3 is TGTGCCTGGGGCAGGGCGGCGACCGGGGAGCTGTTTTTT. The chain uses TRBV30 and TRBJ2-2; TRBD1 might be the D (5 bases). With 5 bases removed from V and 5 bases from J, the gap between germline ends came to 12 bases. The V gene's germline CDR1 is GTSNPN and CDR2 SVGIG (reference sequence). CDR3 length: 13 residues.

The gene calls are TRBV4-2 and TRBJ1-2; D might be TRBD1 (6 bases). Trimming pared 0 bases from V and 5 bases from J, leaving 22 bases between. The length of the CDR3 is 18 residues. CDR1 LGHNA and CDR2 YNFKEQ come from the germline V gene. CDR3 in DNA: TGTGCCAGCAGCCAAGAAGGACAGAGCGGACTCTTTTTTTATGGCTACACCTTC. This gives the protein CASSQEGQSGLFFYGYTF.

The CDR3 reads CASSLGGGRANTEAFF. The CDR3 region has the DNA TGTGCCAGCAGCTTGGGAGGGGGAAGGGCGAACACTGAAGCTTTCTTT. This sequence joins TRBV5-4 and TRBJ1-1, with a tentative D call TRBD1 (6 bases). CDR1 and CDR2 from the germline V gene are SGHNT and YYREEE (reference sequence). V was cut by 0 bases and J by 1 base, with 13 bases left in between. This CDR3 has 16 residues.

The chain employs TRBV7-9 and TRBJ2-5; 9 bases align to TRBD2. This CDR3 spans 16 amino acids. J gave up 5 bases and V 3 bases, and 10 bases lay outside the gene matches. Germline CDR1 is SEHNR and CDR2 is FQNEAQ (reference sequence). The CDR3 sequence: CASSFKVAGVSETQYF. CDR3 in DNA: TGTGCCAGCAGCTTTAAGGTAGCGGGGGTATCGGAGACCCAGTACTTC.

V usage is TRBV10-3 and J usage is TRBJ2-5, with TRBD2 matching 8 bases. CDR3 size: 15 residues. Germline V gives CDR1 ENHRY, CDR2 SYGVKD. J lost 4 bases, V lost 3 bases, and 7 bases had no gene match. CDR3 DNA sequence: TGTGCCATCAGTGATTTCGGGGGGGCGGGAGAGACCCAGTACTTC. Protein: CAISDFGGAGETQYF.

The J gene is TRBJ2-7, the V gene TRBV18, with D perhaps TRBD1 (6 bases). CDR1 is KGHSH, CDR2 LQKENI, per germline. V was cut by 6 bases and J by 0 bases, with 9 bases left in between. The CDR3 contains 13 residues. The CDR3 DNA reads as TGTGCCAGCTCCTTGACAGGCTCCTACGAGCAGTACTTC. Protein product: CASSLTGSYEQYF.

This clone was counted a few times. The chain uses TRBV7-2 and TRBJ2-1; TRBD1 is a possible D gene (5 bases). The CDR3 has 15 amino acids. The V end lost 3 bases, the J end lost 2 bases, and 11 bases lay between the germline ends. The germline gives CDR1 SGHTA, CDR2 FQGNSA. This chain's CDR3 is CASSFDRATYNEQFF. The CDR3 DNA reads TGTGCCAGCAGCTTCGACAGAGCTACCTACAATGAGCAGTTCTTC. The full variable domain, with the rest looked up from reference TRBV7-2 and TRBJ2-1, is GAGVSQSPSNKVTEKGKDVELRCDPISGHTALYWYRQSLGQGLEFLIYFQGNSAPDKSGLPSDRFSAERTGGSVSTLTIQRTQQEDSAVYLCASSFDRATYNEQFFGPGTRLTVL.

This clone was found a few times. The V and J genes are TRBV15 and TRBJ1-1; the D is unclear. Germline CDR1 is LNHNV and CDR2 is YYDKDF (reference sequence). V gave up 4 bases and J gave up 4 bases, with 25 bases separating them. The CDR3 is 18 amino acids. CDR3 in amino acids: CATSTSRGASPVSTEAFF. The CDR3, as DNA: TGTGCCACCAGCACCTCTCGGGGAGCTAGCCCAGTGAGCACTGAAGCTTTCTTT.

The CDR3 sequence is CASSRRTSGGSDINEQFF. The CDR3 coding sequence is TGTGCCAGCTCACGACGGACTAGCGGGGGGTCAGACATCAATGAGCAGTTCTTC. The rearrangement uses TRBV18 and TRBJ2-1; 14 nucleotides agree with TRBD2. V lost 4 bases and J lost 6; bases outside the gene matches: 11. The CDR3 totals 18 residues. CDR1 is KGHSH, CDR2 LQKENI, per germline.

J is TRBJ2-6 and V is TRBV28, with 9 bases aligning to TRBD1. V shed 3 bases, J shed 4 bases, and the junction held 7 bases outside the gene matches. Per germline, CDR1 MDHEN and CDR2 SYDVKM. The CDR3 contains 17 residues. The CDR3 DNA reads TGTGCCAGCAGTTTTGTACAGGGGGCACTCGGGGCCAACGTCCTGACTTTC. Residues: CASSFVQGALGANVLTF.

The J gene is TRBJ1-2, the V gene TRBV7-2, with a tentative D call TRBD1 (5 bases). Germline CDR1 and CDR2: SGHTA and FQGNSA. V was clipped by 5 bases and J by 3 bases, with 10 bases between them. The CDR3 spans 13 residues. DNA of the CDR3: TGTGCCAGCAGCCAAGACAGAGACTATGGCTACACCTTC. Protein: CASSQDRDYGYTF.

CDR3 DNA: TGTGCCAGTAGTGGACAGGCCTATGGCTACACCTTC. Its protein product is CASSGQAYGYTF. The chain carries TRBV19 and TRBJ1-2, with TRBD1 matching 7 bases. Germline CDR1 is LNHDA and CDR2 is SQIVND (reference sequence). CDR3 length: 12 amino acids. J lost 4 bases, V lost 5 bases, and 1 base had no gene match.

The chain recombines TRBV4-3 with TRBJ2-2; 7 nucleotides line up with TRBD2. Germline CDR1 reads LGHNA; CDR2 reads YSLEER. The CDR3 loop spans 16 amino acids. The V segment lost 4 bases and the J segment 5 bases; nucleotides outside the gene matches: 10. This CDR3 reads CASSPTPGLKTGELFF. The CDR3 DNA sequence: TGCGCCAGCAGCCCGACTCCGGGACTAAAAACCGGGGAGCTGTTTTTT.

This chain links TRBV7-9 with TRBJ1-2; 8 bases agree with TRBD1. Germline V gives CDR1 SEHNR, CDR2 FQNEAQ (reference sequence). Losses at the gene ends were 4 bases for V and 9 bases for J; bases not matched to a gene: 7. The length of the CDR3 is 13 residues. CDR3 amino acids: CASSYQGARSYTF. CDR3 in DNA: TGTGCCAGCAGCTATCAGGGGGCGCGTAGCTACACCTTC. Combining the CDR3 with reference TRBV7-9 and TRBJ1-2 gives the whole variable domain DTGVSQNPRHKITKRGQNVTFRCDPISEHNRLYWYRQTLGQGPEFLTYFQNEAQLEKSRLLSDRFSAERPKGSFSTLEIQRTEQGDSAMYLCASSYQGARSYTFGSGTRLTVV.

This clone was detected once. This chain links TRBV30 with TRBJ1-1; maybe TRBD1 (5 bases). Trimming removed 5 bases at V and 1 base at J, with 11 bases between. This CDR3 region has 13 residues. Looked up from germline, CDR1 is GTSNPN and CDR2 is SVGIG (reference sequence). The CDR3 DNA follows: TGTGCCTGGTCGATCGGGGGGAACACTGAAGCTTTCTTT. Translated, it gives CAWSIGGNTEAFF.

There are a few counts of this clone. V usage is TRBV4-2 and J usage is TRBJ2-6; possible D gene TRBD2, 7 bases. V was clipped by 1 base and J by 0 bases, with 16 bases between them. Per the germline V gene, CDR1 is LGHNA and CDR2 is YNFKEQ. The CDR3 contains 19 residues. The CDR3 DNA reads TGTGCCAGCAGCCAAGTAGGTGGGGGGGGCGTCTCTGGGGCCAACGTCCTGACTTTC. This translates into CASSQVGGGGVSGANVLTF.

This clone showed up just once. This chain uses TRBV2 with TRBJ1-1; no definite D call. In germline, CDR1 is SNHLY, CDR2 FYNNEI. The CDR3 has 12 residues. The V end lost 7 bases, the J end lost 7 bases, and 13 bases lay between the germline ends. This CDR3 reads CASTYSRDEAFF. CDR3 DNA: TGTGCCAGCACCTACTCCCGGGATGAAGCTTTCTTT.

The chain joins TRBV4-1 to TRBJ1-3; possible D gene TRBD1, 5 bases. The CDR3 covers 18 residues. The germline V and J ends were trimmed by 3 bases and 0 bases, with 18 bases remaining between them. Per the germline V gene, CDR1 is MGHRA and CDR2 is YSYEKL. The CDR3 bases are TGCGCCAGCAGCCAGAAAGGGAGGACATTCAGCTCTGGAAACACCATATATTTT. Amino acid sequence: CASSQKGRTFSSGNTIYF.

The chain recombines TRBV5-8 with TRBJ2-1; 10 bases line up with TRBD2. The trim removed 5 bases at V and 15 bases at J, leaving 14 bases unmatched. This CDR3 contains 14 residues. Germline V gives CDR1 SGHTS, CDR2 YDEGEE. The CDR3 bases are TGTGCCAGCAGTGGACTAGCGGCATACAATGGGCGGTTCTTC. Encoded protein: CASSGLAAYNGRFF.

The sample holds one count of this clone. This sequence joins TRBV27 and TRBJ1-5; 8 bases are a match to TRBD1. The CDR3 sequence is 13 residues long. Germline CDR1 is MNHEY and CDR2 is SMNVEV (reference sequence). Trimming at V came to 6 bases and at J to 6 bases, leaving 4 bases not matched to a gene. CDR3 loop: CASRGGQAQPQHF. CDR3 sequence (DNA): TGTGCCAGCAGGGGGGGACAGGCTCAGCCCCAGCATTTT.

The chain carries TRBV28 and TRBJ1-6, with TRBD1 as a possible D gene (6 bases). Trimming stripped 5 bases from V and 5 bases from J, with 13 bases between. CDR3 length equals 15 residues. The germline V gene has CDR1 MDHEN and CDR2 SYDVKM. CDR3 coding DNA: TGTGCCAGCAGTCCATCCTCAGGGGATAATTCACCCCTCCACTTT. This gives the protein CASSPSSGDNSPLHF.

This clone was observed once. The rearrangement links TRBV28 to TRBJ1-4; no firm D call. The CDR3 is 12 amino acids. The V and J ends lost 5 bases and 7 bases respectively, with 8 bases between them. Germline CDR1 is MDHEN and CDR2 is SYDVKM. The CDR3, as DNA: TGTGCCAGCAGTCAGGCAAGTGAAAAACTGTTTTTT. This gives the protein CASSQASEKLFF.

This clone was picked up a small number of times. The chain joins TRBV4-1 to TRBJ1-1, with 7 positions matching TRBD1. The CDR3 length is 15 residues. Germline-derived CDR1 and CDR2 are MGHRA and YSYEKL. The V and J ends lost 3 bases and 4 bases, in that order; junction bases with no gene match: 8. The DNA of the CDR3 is TGCGCCAGCAGCCAGGAGACAGGGATGGGCACTGAAGCTTTCTTT. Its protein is CASSQETGMGTEAFF.

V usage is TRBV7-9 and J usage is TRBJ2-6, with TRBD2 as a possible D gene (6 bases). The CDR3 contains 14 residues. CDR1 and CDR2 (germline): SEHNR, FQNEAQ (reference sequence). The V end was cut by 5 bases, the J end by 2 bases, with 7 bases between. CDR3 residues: CASSGRTGANVLTF. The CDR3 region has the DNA TGTGCCAGCAGCGGGAGGACTGGGGCCAACGTCCTGACTTTC.

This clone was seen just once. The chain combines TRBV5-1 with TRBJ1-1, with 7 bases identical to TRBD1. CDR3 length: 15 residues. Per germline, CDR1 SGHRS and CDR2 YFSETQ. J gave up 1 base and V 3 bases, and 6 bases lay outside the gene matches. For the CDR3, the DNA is TGCGCCAGCAGCTCCACGAACAGGGGGAACACTGAAGCTTTCTTT. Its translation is CASSSTNRGNTEAFF.

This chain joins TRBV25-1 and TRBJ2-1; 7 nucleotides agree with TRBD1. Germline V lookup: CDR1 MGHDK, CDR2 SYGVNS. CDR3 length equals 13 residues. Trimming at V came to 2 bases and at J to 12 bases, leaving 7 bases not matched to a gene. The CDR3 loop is CASSEQDAGGQFF. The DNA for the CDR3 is TGTGCCAGCAGTGAACAGGATGCAGGGGGGCAGTTCTTC.